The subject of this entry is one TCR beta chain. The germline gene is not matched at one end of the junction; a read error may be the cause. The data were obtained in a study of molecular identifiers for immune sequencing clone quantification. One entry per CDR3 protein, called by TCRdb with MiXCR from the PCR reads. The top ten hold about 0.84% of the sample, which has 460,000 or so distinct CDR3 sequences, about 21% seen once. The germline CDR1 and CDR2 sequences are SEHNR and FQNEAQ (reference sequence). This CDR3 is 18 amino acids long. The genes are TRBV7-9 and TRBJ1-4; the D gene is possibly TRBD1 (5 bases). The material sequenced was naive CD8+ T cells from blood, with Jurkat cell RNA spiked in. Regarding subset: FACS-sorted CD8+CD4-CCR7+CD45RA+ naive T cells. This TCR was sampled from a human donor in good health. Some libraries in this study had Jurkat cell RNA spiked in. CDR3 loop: CAGSPRRGTAGPDEKLFF. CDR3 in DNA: TGTGCCGGCAGCCCACGTAGGGGCACGGCAGGGCCGGATGAAAAACTGTTTTTT.